This T cell receptor beta chain was captured by sequencing in a study of Graves' ophthalmopathy and Graves' hyperthyroidism. General observations from the study: Also, most clonotypes expanded in the thyroid above 0.001 frequency appeared in blood. Discrimination between ophthalmopathy and stable hyperthyroidism by a 13-signature model showed 87.88% sensitivity and 70% to 82% specificity.

At least ten counts were recorded for this clonotype. Antigen: not known. The diagnosis combined clinical symptoms, thyroxine, TRAb, thyroid ultrasound and orbital computed tomography scans. Germline V gene data show CDR1 as MNHEY and CDR2 as SMNVEV (reference sequence). V dropped 6 bases and J dropped 3 bases, with 15 bases sitting between them. There are 15 residues in the CDR3. The study amplified TCR beta CDR3 regions using RNA transcripts. The authors performed first-round RT-PCR with HTBI primers and then a second-round multiplex PCR. TCRdb reprocessed the multiplex PCR reads with MiXCR, giving one entry per CDR3 protein. Found here are about 420,000 distinct CDR3 sequences, 20% to 25% of them singletons; the top ten hold more than 2.5%.

This clonotype was obtained from a woman under 30 with stable Graves' hyperthyroidism. This chain joins TRBV27 and TRBJ1-5, with unresolved D. The sequenced sample consisted of peripheral blood. In DNA form, the CDR3 reads TGTGCCAGCAGCCCCCCGCGCAGATACAATCAGCCCCAGCATTTT. Encoded protein: CASSPPRRYNQPQHF.